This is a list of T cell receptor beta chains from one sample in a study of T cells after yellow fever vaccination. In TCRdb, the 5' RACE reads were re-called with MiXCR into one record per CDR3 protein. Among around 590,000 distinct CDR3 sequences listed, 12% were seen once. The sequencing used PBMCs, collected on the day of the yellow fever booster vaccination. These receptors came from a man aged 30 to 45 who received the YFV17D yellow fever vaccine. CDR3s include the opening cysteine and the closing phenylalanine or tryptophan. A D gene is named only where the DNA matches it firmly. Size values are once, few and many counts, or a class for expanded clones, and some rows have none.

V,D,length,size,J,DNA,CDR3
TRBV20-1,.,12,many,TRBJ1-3,TGCAGTGCTAGTCATTCTGGAAACACCATATATTTT,CSASHSGNTIYF
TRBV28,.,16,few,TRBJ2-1,TGTGCCAGCAGTTCCACACCTCCGACTGGGACGGGTGAGCAGTTCTTC,CASSSTPPTGTGEQFF
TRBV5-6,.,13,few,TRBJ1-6,TGTGCCAGCAGCTTGGGGGTAAGCTCACCCCTCCACTTT,CASSLGVSSPLHF
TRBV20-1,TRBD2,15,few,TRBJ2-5,TGCAGTGCTAGAAGGACTCGCAAGGGACTAAAGACCCAGTACTTC,CSARRTRKGLKTQYF
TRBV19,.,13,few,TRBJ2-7,TGTGCCAGTAGTATGACGGGAGCCTACGAGCAGTACTTC,CASSMTGAYEQYF
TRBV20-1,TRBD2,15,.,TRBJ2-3,TGCAGTGCTATCCAGACTAGCCTTGGGACAGATACGCAGTATTTT,CSAIQTSLGTDTQYF
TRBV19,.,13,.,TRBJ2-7,TGTGCCAGTAGTATTGCAGCATCCTACGAGCAGTACTTC,CASSIAASYEQYF
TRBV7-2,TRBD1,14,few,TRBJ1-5,TGTGCCAGCAGCCTCGACAGGGGCCAACAGCCCCAGCATTTT,CASSLDRGQQPQHF
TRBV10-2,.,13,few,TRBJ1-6,TGCGCCAGCATGCAGGGTTGGAATTCACCCCTCCACTTT,CASMQGWNSPLHF
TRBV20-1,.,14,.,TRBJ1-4,TGCAGTGGCAAAGACAGTAAAACTAATGAAAAACTGTTTTTT,CSGKDSKTNEKLFF
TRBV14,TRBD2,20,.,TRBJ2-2,TGTGCCAGCAGCCAAGATAGCGGGACTAGCGGGAGCCTGAACACCGGGGAGCTGTTTTTT,CASSQDSGTSGSLNTGELFF
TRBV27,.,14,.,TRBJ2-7,TGTGCCAGCAGTTTGGGGGCGCGGTCCTACGAGCAGTACTTC,CASSLGARSYEQYF
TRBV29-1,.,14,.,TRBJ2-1,TGCAGCGTTGCCGGGAGTGATCCCTACAATGAGCAGTTCTTC,CSVAGSDPYNEQFF
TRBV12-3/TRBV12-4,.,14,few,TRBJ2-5,TGTGCCAGCAGTTTGGGTAGGGACGGGAAGACCCAGTACTTC,CASSLGRDGKTQYF
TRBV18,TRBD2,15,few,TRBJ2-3,TGTGCCAGCCCAACGGGAGGGGAGAGAGGAGATACGCAGTATTTT,CASPTGGERGDTQYF
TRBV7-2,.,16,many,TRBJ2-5,TGTGCCAGCAGCTTAGTACAATCCCCCTGGGGAGAGACCCAGTACTTC,CASSLVQSPWGETQYF
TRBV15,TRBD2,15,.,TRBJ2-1,TGTGCCACCAGCAGGGGGGTGACTAGCTTACGGGAGCAGTTCTTC,CATSRGVTSLREQFF
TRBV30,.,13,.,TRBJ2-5,TGTGCCTGGAGTGTTTATGGCCAAGAGACCCAGTACTTC,CAWSVYGQETQYF
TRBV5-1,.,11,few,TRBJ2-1,TGCGCCAGCGGGGAATACAATGAGCAGTTCTTC,CASGEYNEQFF
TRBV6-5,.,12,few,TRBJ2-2,TGTGCCACCGAAAAAAACTCTGGGGAGCTGTTTTTT,CATEKNSGELFF
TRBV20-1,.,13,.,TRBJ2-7,TGCAGTGCTTCTCTAGGGGATCCCTACGAGCAGTACTTC,CSASLGDPYEQYF
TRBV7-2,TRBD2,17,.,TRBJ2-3,TGTGCCAGCAGCTTGGCGTGGCGGGAGGGCATGGAAGGTACGCAGTATTTT,CASSLAWREGMEGTQYF
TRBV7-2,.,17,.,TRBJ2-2,TGTGCCAGCAGCTTACAAGGGAGGGGGCTGGGGATCGGGGAGCTGTTTTTT,CASSLQGRGLGIGELFF
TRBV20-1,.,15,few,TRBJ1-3,TGCAGTGCTAGAATAGGGGGGGCGATTGGAAACACCATATATTTT,CSARIGGAIGNTIYF
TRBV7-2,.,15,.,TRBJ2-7,TGTGCCAGCAGCTTGAGTGGGTTAGCGAACTACGAGCAGTACTTC,CASSLSGLANYEQYF
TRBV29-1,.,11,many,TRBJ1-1,TGCAGCGTTGAGATGAACACTGAAGCTTTCTTT,CSVEMNTEAFF
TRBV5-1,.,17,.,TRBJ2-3,TGCGCCAGCAGCTTGCGGTCGGACGCTCACCGGGGCGGTACGCAGTATTTT,CASSLRSDAHRGGTQYF
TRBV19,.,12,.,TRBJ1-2,TGTGCCAGTATAGGAGGACAATGGGGCTACACCTTC,CASIGGQWGYTF
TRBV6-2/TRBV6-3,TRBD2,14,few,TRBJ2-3,TGTGCCAGCAGTTACTCGATCGGGGGGTATACGCAGTATTTT,CASSYSIGGYTQYF
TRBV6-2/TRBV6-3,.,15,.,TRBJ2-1,.,CASSWGQGARVPLVF
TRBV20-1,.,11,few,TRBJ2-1,TGCAGTGCTCGTACAGGGCGGGAGCAGTTCTTC,CSARTGREQFF
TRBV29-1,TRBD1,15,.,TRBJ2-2,TGCAGCGTTGAAGAACAGGGGACGAACACCGGGGAGCTGTTTTTT,CSVEEQGTNTGELFF
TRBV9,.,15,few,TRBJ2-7,TGTGCCAGCAGCCCAACCGGGGGAAGGACCTACGAGCAGTACTTC,CASSPTGGRTYEQYF
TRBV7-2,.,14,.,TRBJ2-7,TGTGCCAGCAGCTTCGGTATCAGCGGCTACGAGCAGTACTTC,CASSFGISGYEQYF
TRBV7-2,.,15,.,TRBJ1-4,TGTGCCAGCAGCATCAGGGCTCGGGCTAATGAAAAACTGTTTTTT,CASSIRARANEKLFF
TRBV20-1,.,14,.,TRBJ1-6,TGCAGTGCTGCGGACTGGGGGAGTAATTCACCCCTCCACTTT,CSAADWGSNSPLHF
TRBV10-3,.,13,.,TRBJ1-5,TGTGCCATCACGGCGAATAGCAATCAGCCCCAGCATTTT,CAITANSNQPQHF
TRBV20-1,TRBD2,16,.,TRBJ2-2,TGCAGTGCTCGGACTAGCGGGAGCGGAAAGCCCGGGGAGCTGTTTTTT,CSARTSGSGKPGELFF
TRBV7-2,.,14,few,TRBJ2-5,TGTGCCAGCACCAACCTAGCGTCCCAAGAGACCCAGTACTTC,CASTNLASQETQYF
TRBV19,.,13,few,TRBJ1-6,TGTGCCACCTCGACGGATTATAATTCACCCCTCCACTTT,CATSTDYNSPLHF
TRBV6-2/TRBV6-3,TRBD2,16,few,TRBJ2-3,TGTGCCAGCAGTCTCCGAGCGGGAGGTTACGCAGATACGCAGTATTTT,CASSLRAGGYADTQYF
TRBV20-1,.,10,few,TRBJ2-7,TGCAGTGCATCCCAGTACGAGCAGTACTTC,CSASQYEQYF
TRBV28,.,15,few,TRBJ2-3,TGTGCCAGCAGTCAGATCCTGGGGGGCACAGATACGCAGTATTTT,CASSQILGGTDTQYF
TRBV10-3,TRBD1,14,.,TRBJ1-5,TGTGCCATCAGTGACGGACAGGGTGGCTCGTCCCAGCATTTT,CAISDGQGGSSQHF
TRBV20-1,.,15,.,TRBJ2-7,TGCAGTGCCGGCCTGCGGACAAATGACTCCTACGAGCAGTACTTC,CSAGLRTNDSYEQYF